This T cell receptor beta chain appears in the sequencing data of a study of vaccination effects on CD4 cells after COVID-19 (dated by TCRdb to the early 2020s). Concerning the study at large: Across the study, the median time from the second dose to post-vaccine sampling was 72 days (range 14 to 241). SARS-CoV-2 spike-specific CD4+ TCR repertoires were compared before and after mRNA vaccination in COVID-19 convalescent patients and in infection-naive vaccine recipients. Altogether, approximately 10 COVID-19 convalescent patients and a few SARS-CoV-2-naive healthy vaccine recipients made up the full study. In the study, cultures from other donors were sequenced using the Oncomine TCR Beta short-read assay on an Illumina iSeq 100. Overall results and qualifications from the work: In healthy vaccine recipients, vaccine-induced clones were almost all SARS-CoV-2 mono-reactive, with only 1 of 255 being cross-reactive with common cold coronaviruses. At late post-vaccination timepoints, both infection-induced and vaccine-induced clones showed marked clonal contraction, consistent with waning T cell responses. The study was limited by a small number of convalescent patients and lacked early post-infection timepoints.

As to this clone: The target of this receptor is not known. Nothing much larger sits one base from this clone, and base qualities are not available.

The library was built by means of the immunoSEQ multiplex PCR assay. DNA from the CD4+ T cells that had been cultured and isolated underwent TCR beta CDR3 sequencing. The source study handled its data this way. The analysis removed non-productive TCR sequences, trimmed reads to the CDR3 region, and retained only CDR3s that were 7 or more amino acids long. Antigen-specific clonotypes were identified using the MANAFEST web app by comparison of expansion in peptide wells against reference cultures. To count as positive, a clone had to show expansion at FDR<0.05 compared with the reference and with all other wells, an odds ratio above 5, and a frequency above 0.1% in two replicate wells. A clonotype was defined as cross-reactive if the clonotype was significantly expanded both in SARS-CoV-2 spike wells and in at least one common cold coronavirus spike condition. CDR3 similarity was assessed by Levenshtein distance using the stringdist R package, and unrooted trees were constructed with ape in R 3.6.1. TCRdb provides this immuneACCESS table in a form limited to in-frame rearrangements. Some clones are lacking; in checked studies, under half of them reflect an unresolved V gene, and why the rest are absent is not known. That table furnishes V, J and clone size, whereas the DNA furnished D and trimming. The sample profile shows 30,000 to 40,000 clones; about two thirds of them were found once. About 8.7% of the sample goes to the ten largest clones.

Cut back by 6 bases and 4 bases, the V and J ends lie 12 bases apart. The CDR3 numbers 13 residues from cysteine through phenylalanine. Of the read, only the CDR3 DNA is kept; its 39 bases are in frame from base 1. Sequences MRHNA (CDR1) and SNTAGT (CDR2) are obtained from the germline V gene. In the ViraFEST assay, PBMC were stimulated with viral peptide pools, and TCR sequencing was then used to find antigen-specific CD4+ T cell clonotypes based on their expansion. After 10 days of culture, CD4+ T cells were isolated with the EasySep CD4+ T cell isolation kit. Participants received two doses of either the BNT162b2 or the mRNA-1273 mRNA SARS-CoV-2 vaccine. Healthy vaccine recipients had no prior SARS-CoV-2 infection, confirmed by negative nucleocapsid antibodies before and after vaccination. Each well held fewer than 2.5 million PBMC cultured in IMDM containing roughly 5% human AB serum, 9 to 10 IU/ml IL-2 and gentamicin, along with 10 ug/ml peptides. On days 3 and 7, half of the culture medium was replaced with fresh IL-2-containing medium. Each peptide stimulation condition was cultured in triplicate wells unless otherwise noted. PBMC were separated from whole blood using Ficoll-Paque Plus gradient centrifugation and were then either cryopreserved at -140C or used fresh. The spike proteins of SARS-CoV-2 and of the common cold coronaviruses HCoV-NL63, HCoV-OC43 and HCoV-229E were spanned by overlapping peptide pools. The QIAamp micro DNA kit was used to extract genomic DNA from the cultured CD4+ T cells.

This TCR derives from a human donor who received a COVID-19 vaccine. This sequence uses TRBV6-4 and TRBJ1-2, with TRBD1 tentatively as D gene (6 bases match). The sample here was CD4+ T cells from PBMCs cultured with SARS-CoV-2 spike peptides, taken after COVID-19 vaccination. Taken with the paper, the label for cell subset or site translates to: SARS-CoV-2 spike overlapping peptide pool stimulation. The CDR3 loop reads CASSPQGGYGYTF. The sequence in DNA is TGTGCCAGCAGCCCACAGGGAGGCTATGGCTACACCTTC.